The sequence of this TCR beta chain was determined in a study of regulatory T cells in long-lasting Graves disease. This CDR3 spans 17 amino acids. CDR1 is SGHVS, CDR2 FQNEAQ, per germline. Unmatched junction bases numbered 12, after V lost 5 bases and J lost 7 bases. This sample's time point: persistent/refractory GD, antithyroid drugs over 5 years with positive TRAb. Isolated PBMC RNA provided the starting material for the TCR library. According to the study, TCR beta libraries were built with iRepertoire HTBI primers and CDR3-region Arm-PCR. TCRdb used MiXCR to reprocess the multiplex PCR reads, holding one entry per CDR3 protein. Here the sample spans roughly 450,000 distinct CDR3 sequences, roughly 22% being singletons.

This receptor was identified in a female donor with Graves disease. The sequences come from peripheral blood mononuclear cells (PBMCs), collected when the disease was refractory, from a patient treated with antithyroid drugs. The V and J genes are TRBV7-8 and TRBJ2-5; 14 nucleotides align to TRBD2. The CDR3 region has the DNA TGTGCCAGCAGCACCACGACTAGCGGGGGGGCCGTTGGGACCCAGTACTTC. Its translation: CASSTTTSGGAVGTQYF.